A single sample is the source of the 11 T cell receptor beta chains below, sequenced in a study of Ad26.COV2.S vaccination and SARS-CoV-2 variants. Stated treatment: around 19 received Ad26.COV2.S at low or high dose, single or two shots; about 5 received placebo; per-sample allocation not given. Day 63 after the first injection of vaccine or placebo was the sampling time. Only in-frame clones appear in the TCRdb table, and some are missing; sequencing was by immunoSEQ multiplex PCR. The table includes approximately 500,000 clones, 70% to 90% detected once. Material: peripheral blood, obtained in a trial of Ad26.COV2.S vaccine versus placebo. The receptors originated from a person aged 18-60 years who received the Ad26.COV2.S COVID-19 vaccine or a placebo.

This clone has a single count. This chain joins TRBV28 and TRBJ2-3, with D perhaps TRBD2 (6 bases). The CDR3 is 18 amino acids. Per the germline V gene, CDR1 is MDHEN and CDR2 is SYDVKM. The V and J ends lost 5 bases and 0 bases respectively, with 21 bases between them. Written as DNA, the CDR3 is TGTGCCAGCAGTCCCCCAACCTCATTGGCGGGGAGCACAGATACGCAGTATTTT. Its translation: CASSPPTSLAGSTDTQYF. Complete variable domain (other parts from reference TRBV28 and TRBJ2-3): DVKVTQSSRYLVKRTGEKVFLECVQDMDHENMFWYRQDPGLGLRLIYFSYDVKMKEKGDIPEGYSVSREKKERFSLILESASTNQTSMYLCASSPPTSLAGSTDTQYFGPGTRLTVL.

This chain uses TRBV25-1 with TRBJ2-3, with D perhaps matching TRBD1 (5 bases). The CDR3 sequence is 15 residues long. Germline V gene lookup returns CDR1 MGHDK and CDR2 SYGVNS. Trimming removed 1 base at V and 2 bases at J, with 10 bases between. CDR3 in DNA: TGTGCCAGCAGTGAATGGGGCCCCGACACAGATACGCAGTATTTT. It encodes CASSEWGPDTDTQYF.

The gene calls are TRBV2 and TRBJ1-3; D uncertain. Germline lookup yields CDR1 SNHLY and CDR2 FYNNEI. This CDR3 is 16 amino acids long. The V and J ends lost 4 bases and 2 bases respectively, with 15 bases between them. The CDR3 here is CASSALPGRPGNTIYF. The DNA of the CDR3 is TGTGCCAGCAGTGCCCTCCCAGGTCGGCCTGGAAACACCATATATTTT.

Points on this clone: Other DNA sequences in this specimen translate into the identical CDR3. The rearrangement joins TRBV12-3 or TRBV12-4 to TRBJ2-5; D gene uncertain. This CDR3 contains 12 residues. V was cut by 6 bases and J by 4 bases, with 9 bases left in between. This CDR3 reads CASSPLRETQYF. CDR3 nucleotides: TGTGCCAGCAGCCCTCTCAGAGAGACCCAGTACTTC.

The V call is TRBV19, the J call TRBJ2-7; unclear D gene. Trimming removed 0 bases at V and 2 bases at J, with 8 bases between. The length of the CDR3 is 14 residues. Germline CDR1 LNHDA, CDR2 SQIVND (reference sequence). The CDR3 DNA is TGTGCCAGTAGTATAGAGGACGGAGCCTACGAGCAGTACTTC. Its protein is CASSIEDGAYEQYF.

The V and J genes are TRBV4-3 and TRBJ2-5; TRBD1 matches 7 bases. V was clipped by 0 bases and J by 5 bases; unmatched bases: 6. This CDR3 has 15 residues. Germline V gives CDR1 LGHNA, CDR2 YSLEER. DNA of the CDR3: TGCGCCAGCAGCCAAGATCTGATCAGGGGGGAGACCCAGTACTTC. As protein: CASSQDLIRGETQYF.

The chain joins TRBV5-1 to TRBJ2-3, with D possibly being TRBD1 (8 bases). Germline CDR1 is SGHRS and CDR2 is YFSETQ. The CDR3 is made up of 15 amino acids. V was cut by 2 bases and J by 3 bases, with 13 bases left in between. CDR3 sequence reads: CASSLQGGPTDTQYF. The CDR3 coding sequence is TGCGCCAGCAGCTTACAGGGGGGGCCGACAGATACGCAGTATTTT.

The V and J genes are TRBV3-1 (or the pseudogene TRBV3-2) and TRBJ1-2; D unresolved. The CDR3 length is 12 residues. The V end lost 5 bases, the J end lost 2 bases, and 6 bases lay between the germline ends. Per the germline V gene, CDR1 is LGHDT and CDR2 is YNNKEL (reference sequence). This CDR3 reads CASSADNYGYTF. The CDR3, as DNA: TGTGCCAGCAGCGCAGACAACTATGGCTACACCTTC.

This clone was seen a handful of times. Here the CDR3 DNA reads TGCAGCGGACGGGTAGGGATGACCGGGGAGCTGTTTTTT. Protein sequence: CSGRVGMTGELFF. The V and J genes are TRBV29-1 and TRBJ2-2; D is ambiguous. This CDR3 is 13 amino acids long. Germline V gene lookup returns CDR1 SQVTM and CDR2 ANQGSEA. Trimming pared 7 bases from V and 5 bases from J, leaving 14 bases between.

The chain links TRBV7-8 to TRBJ1-2; D may be TRBD1 (5 bases). Germline V lookup: CDR1 SGHVS, CDR2 FQNEAQ. The CDR3 consists of 16 residues. V was cut by 5 bases and J by 2 bases, with 18 bases left in between. This CDR3 is CASSPRSSQANYGYTF. For the CDR3, the DNA is TGTGCCAGCAGCCCCCGGAGCTCACAGGCGAACTATGGCTACACCTTC.

The chain uses TRBV6-5 and TRBJ1-5; unclear D gene. Germline V gene lookup returns CDR1 MNHEY and CDR2 SVGAGI. Trimming cost V 2 bases and J 11 bases, with 13 bases left between them. The CDR3 extends over 13 amino acids. The CDR3 DNA reads as TGTGCCAGCAGTTACGGTCAGAGGTCGGCCCAGCATTTT. It yields the protein CASSYGQRSAQHF.